Listed below are T cell receptor beta chains from one sample, sequenced in a study of CD8 T cells in Susac syndrome. TCRdb reanalysed the immunoSEQ multiplex PCR reads using MiXCR and keeps one entry per CDR3 protein. The sample yields fewer than 150,000 distinct CDR3 sequences, around 94% seen once. Sequencing was carried out using CD8+ T cells from PBMCs. These receptor sequences come from a human donor in good health. Both conserved end residues are part of each CDR3. D genes are given only for firm matches. The listing skips clone size in some rows; elsewhere it reads once, few, many or a size class.

CDR3 protein: CASSPRLAGDNEQFF
CDR3 DNA: TGCGCCAGCAGCCCTAGACTAGCGGGAGATAATGAGCAGTTCTTC
clone size: once
D gene: TRBD2
J gene: TRBJ2-1
V gene: TRBV5-1

CDR3 protein: CASSQGAGYGYTF
CDR3 DNA: TGTGCCAGCAGCCAGGGGGCCGGGTATGGCTACACCTTC
clone size: -
D gene: -
J gene: TRBJ1-2
V gene: TRBV3-1

CDR3 protein: CAWSDTSGTDTQYF
CDR3 DNA: TGTGCCTGGAGTGATACTAGCGGGACAGATACGCAGTATTTT
clone size: -
D gene: TRBD2
J gene: TRBJ2-3
V gene: TRBV30

CDR3 protein: CASSYGLALDEQYF
CDR3 DNA: TGTGCCAGCAGTTATGGACTAGCGTTAGACGAGCAGTACTTC
clone size: -
D gene: TRBD2
J gene: TRBJ2-7
V gene: TRBV27

CDR3 protein: CASSFLGAYEQYF
CDR3 DNA: TGTGCCAGCAGTTTCTTAGGAGCTTACGAGCAGTACTTC
clone size: -
D gene: -
J gene: TRBJ2-7
V gene: TRBV27

CDR3 protein: CASTSLGLGNEQFF
CDR3 DNA: TGTGCCAGCACCTCGTTAGGCTTGGGCAATGAGCAGTTCTTC
clone size: -
D gene: -
J gene: TRBJ2-1
V gene: TRBV7-2

CDR3 protein: CASSQALVGEQFF
CDR3 DNA: TGTGCCAGCAGCCAAGCCTTAGTGGGTGAGCAGTTCTTC
clone size: -
D gene: -
J gene: TRBJ2-1
V gene: TRBV4-2

CDR3 protein: CASSLEQGRVETQYF
CDR3 DNA: TGCGCCAGCAGCTTGGAGCAGGGGCGAGTAGAGACCCAGTACTTC
clone size: -
D gene: -
J gene: TRBJ2-5
V gene: TRBV5-1

CDR3 protein: CSVAGRGIGYTF
CDR3 DNA: TGCAGCGTTGCAGGCAGGGGCATTGGCTACACCTTC
clone size: -
D gene: -
J gene: TRBJ1-2
V gene: TRBV29-1

CDR3 protein: CASSGRNTEAFF
CDR3 DNA: TGTGCCAGCTCGGGGCGGAACACTGAAGCTTTCTTT
clone size: -
D gene: -
J gene: TRBJ1-1
V gene: TRBV7-9

CDR3 protein: CASSFTGLEKLFF
CDR3 DNA: TGTGCCAGCAGTTTTACGGGGCTCGAAAAACTGTTTTTT
clone size: -
D gene: -
J gene: TRBJ1-4
V gene: TRBV12-3/TRBV12-4